This TCR beta chain came from a study of blood T cell repertoires in COVID-19. Study-level information: The analysed material was cDNA or gDNA that came from T cells, B-cell-depleted T cells, or PBMCs.

This table comes from immunoSEQ multiplex PCR, and its TCRdb copy is limited to in-frame clones, with some not included. Of about 220,000 clones listed, approximately 81% are singletons. The CDR3 has 15 amino acids. Trimming removed 7 bases from V and 1 base from J, with 15 bases in between. Germline CDR1 and CDR2: SNHLY and FYNNEI. V usage is TRBV2 and J usage is TRBJ2-3; possibly TRBD2 for D (6 bases). The specimen sequenced was peripheral blood. This TCR was sampled from an elderly woman with acute or convalescent COVID-19. CDR3 sequence: CASIFDGGGTDTQYF. The CDR3 nucleotides read TGTGCCAGCATCTTTGACGGGGGTGGCACAGATACGCAGTATTTT.